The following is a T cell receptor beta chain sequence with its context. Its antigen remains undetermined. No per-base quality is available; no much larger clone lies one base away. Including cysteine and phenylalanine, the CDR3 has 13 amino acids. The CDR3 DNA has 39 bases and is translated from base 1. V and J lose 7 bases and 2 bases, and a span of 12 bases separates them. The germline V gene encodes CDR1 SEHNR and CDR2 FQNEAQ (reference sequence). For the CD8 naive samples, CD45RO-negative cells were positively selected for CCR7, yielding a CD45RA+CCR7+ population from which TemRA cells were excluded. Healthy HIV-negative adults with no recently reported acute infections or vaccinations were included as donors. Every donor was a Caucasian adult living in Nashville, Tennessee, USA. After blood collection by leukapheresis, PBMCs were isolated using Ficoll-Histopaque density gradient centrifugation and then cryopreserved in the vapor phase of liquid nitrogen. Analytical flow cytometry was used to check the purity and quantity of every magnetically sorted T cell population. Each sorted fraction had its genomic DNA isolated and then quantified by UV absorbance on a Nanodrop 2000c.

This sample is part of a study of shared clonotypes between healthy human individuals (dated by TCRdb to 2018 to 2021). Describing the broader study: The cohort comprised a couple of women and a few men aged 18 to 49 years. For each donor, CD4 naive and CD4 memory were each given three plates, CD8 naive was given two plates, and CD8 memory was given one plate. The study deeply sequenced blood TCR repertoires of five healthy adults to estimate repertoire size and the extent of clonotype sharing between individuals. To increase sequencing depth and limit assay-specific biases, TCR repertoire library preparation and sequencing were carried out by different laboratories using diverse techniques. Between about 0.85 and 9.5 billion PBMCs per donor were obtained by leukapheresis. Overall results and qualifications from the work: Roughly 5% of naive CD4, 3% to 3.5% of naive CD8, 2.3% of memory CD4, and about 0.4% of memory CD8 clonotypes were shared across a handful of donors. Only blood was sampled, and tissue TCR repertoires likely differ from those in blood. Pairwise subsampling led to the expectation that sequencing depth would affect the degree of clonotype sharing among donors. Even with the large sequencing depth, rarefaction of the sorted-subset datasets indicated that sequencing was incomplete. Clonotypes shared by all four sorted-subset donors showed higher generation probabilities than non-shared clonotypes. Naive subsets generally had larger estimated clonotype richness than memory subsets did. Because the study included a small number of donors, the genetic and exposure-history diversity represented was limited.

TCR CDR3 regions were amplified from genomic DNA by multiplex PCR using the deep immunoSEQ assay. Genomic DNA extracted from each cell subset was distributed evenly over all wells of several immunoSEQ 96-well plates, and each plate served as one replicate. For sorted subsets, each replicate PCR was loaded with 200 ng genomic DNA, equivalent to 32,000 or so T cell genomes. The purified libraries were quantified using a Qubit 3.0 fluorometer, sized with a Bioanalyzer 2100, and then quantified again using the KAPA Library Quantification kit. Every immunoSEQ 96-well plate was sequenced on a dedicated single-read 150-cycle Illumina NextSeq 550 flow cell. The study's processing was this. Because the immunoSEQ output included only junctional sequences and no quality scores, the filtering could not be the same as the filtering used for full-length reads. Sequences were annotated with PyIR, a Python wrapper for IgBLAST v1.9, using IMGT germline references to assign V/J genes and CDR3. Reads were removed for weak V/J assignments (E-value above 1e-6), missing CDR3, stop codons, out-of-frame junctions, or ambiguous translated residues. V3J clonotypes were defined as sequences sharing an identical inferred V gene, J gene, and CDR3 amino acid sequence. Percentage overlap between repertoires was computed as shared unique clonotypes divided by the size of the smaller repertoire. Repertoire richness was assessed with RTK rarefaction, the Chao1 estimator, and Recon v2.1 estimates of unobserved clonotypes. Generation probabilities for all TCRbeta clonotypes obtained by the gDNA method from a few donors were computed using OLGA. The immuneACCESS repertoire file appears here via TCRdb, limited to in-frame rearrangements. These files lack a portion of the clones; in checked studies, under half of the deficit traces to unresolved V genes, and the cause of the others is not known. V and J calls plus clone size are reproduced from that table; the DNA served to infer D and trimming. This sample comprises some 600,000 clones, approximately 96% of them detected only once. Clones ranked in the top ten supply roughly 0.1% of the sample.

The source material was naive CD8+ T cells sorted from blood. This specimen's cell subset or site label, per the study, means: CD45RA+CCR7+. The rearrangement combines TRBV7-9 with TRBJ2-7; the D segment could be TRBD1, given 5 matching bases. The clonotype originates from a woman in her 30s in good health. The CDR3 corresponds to CASTRQSTYEQYF. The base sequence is TGTGCCAGCACCAGACAGTCAACCTACGAGCAGTACTTC.